These T cell receptor beta chains were read from a single sample in a study of post-analysis software for immune sequencing data. TCRdb reanalysed the PCR reads using MiXCR and keeps one entry per CDR3 protein. The sample records hundreds of thousands of distinct CDR3 sequences, around 27% being singletons. Sequenced sample: blood. These receptors were taken from a girl between 10 and 17 years old with multiple sclerosis. Both conserved end residues are part of each CDR3. D genes are given only for firm matches. A clone size is listed for some rows: how often the clone was seen (once, few, many), or a class if it is expanded.

>10|TRBV6-5|-|few|TRBJ1-6
CASGRGPLHF
TGTGCCAGCGGAAGGGGACCCCTCCACTTT
>15|TRBV6-4|TRBD2|many|TRBJ2-5
CASSEDAGDQETQYF
TGTGCCAGCAGTGAAGATGCGGGAGACCAAGAGACCCAGTACTTC
>15|TRBV7-2|TRBD1|few|TRBJ2-2
CASSLRQGKSGELFF
TGTGCCAGCAGCTTACGACAGGGAAAATCCGGGGAGCTGTTTTTT
>13|TRBV6-2/TRBV6-3|-|-|TRBJ2-5
CASRRDQKETQYF
TGTGCCAGCAGGCGGGACCAGAAAGAGACCCAGTACTTC
>11|TRBV20-1|-|-|TRBJ1-5
CSTSPDQPQHF
TGCAGTACTAGTCCCGATCAGCCCCAGCATTTT
>16|TRBV15|-|-|TRBJ1-5
CATSRDPGLKNQPQHF
TGTGCCACCAGCAGAGATCCGGGGTTGAAGAATCAGCCCCAGCATTTT
>13|TRBV29-1|TRBD1|-|TRBJ1-1
CSAWTGENTEAFF
TGCAGCGCCTGGACAGGGGAGAACACTGAAGCTTTCTTT
>13|TRBV6-2/TRBV6-3|-|-|TRBJ2-7
CASTTGVIYEQYF
TGTGCCAGCACCACGGGGGTAATCTACGAGCAGTACTTC
>11|TRBV6-6|-|-|TRBJ2-7
CASSFSSEQYF
TGTGCCAGCAGTTTTTCCTCCGAGCAGTACTTC
>15|TRBV6-6|TRBD2|-|TRBJ2-4
CASSYVRGDKNIQYF
TGTGCCAGCAGTTACGTGCGGGGGGACAAAAACATTCAGTACTTC
>15|TRBV6-1|-|few|TRBJ2-2
CASRGTLQFTGELFF
TGTGCCAGCAGGGGGACGTTACAATTCACCGGGGAGCTGTTTTTT
>15|TRBV24-1|-|-|TRBJ2-1
CATSDPSTVYNEQFF
TGTGCCACCAGTGATCCGTCGACAGTCTACAATGAGCAGTTCTTC
>14|TRBV20-1|-|-|TRBJ2-7
CSARGTGSPYEQYF
TGCAGTGCTAGGGGTACAGGGTCCCCCTACGAGCAGTACTTC
>13|TRBV20-1|-|-|TRBJ1-5
CSARLAPGQPQHF
TGCAGTGCTAGGCTGGCCCCAGGCCAGCCCCAGCATTTT
>13|TRBV2|-|-|TRBJ2-1
CASSGIIRHEQFF
TGTGCCAGCAGTGGCATCATTAGGCATGAGCAGTTCTTC
>15|TRBV20-1|-|-|TRBJ1-5
CSARDYKDSNQPQHF
TGCAGTGCTAGAGATTACAAGGACAGCAATCAGCCCCAGCATTTT
>14|TRBV24-1|-|-|TRBJ1-5
CATSVRASNQPQHF
TGTGCCACCAGTGTGAGGGCGAGCAATCAGCCCCAGCATTTT
>16|TRBV6-2/TRBV6-3|-|-|TRBJ2-2
CASSSMGRGYSGELFF
TGTGCCAGCAGTAGCATGGGCAGGGGTTACTCCGGGGAGCTGTTTTTT
>14|TRBV20-1|TRBD2|many|TRBJ2-1
CSARGLAGYNEQFF
TGCAGTGCTAGAGGACTAGCGGGCTACAATGAGCAGTTCTTC
>15|TRBV7-9|TRBD1|-|TRBJ1-2
CASSATRQGYYGYTF
TGTGCCAGCAGCGCCACGAGACAGGGGTACTATGGCTACACCTTC
>15|TRBV6-6|-|-|TRBJ2-7
CASSRPRGSSYEQYF
TGTGCCAGCAGCCGTCCCCGGGGGAGCTCCTACGAGCAGTACTTC
>13|TRBV28|-|few|TRBJ2-3
CASSLIQTDTQYF
TGTGCCAGCAGTTTGATCCAGACAGATACGCAGTATTTT
>13|TRBV14|-|few|TRBJ2-7
CASSILSSYEQYF
TGTGCCAGCAGCATCCTGAGCTCCTACGAGCAGTACTTC
>13|TRBV6-5|TRBD1|many|TRBJ2-7
CATRDRGLGEQYF
TGTGCCACCCGAGACAGGGGGCTCGGGGAGCAGTACTTC
>17|TRBV28|-|once|TRBJ1-5
CASSLFSVKYSNQPQHF
TGTGCCAGCAGTTTATTTTCAGTGAAATATAGCAATCAGCCCCAGCATTTT
>16|TRBV5-1|TRBD2|-|TRBJ2-3
CASSSGLAGEVDTQYF
TGCGCCAGCAGCTCGGGACTAGCGGGTGAAGTCGATACGCAGTATTTT
>11|TRBV4-1|-|-|TRBJ2-1
CASSQGLEQFF
TGCGCCAGCAGCCAAGGACTAGAGCAGTTCTTC
>17|TRBV6-1|-|few|TRBJ1-5
CASSRFGVGGSNQPQHF
TGTGCCAGCAGCCGATTCGGGGTAGGAGGTAGCAATCAGCCCCAGCATTTT
>13|TRBV7-2|-|many|TRBJ2-5
CASSWGSQETQYF
TGTGCCAGCTCTTGGGGAAGCCAAGAGACCCAGTACTTC
>15|TRBV10-2|-|few|TRBJ2-5
CASSDWTRAGNEQYF
TGCGCCAGCAGTGATTGGACGAGAGCAGGCAATGAGCAGTACTTC
>15|TRBV18|-|few|TRBJ2-1
CASSPGAESYNEQFF
TGTGCCAGCTCACCCGGCGCGGAATCCTACAATGAGCAGTTCTTC
>17|TRBV7-9|-|few|TRBJ2-1
CASSLRLARSSYNEQFF
TGTGCCAGCAGCTTAAGGCTAGCCCGAAGCTCCTACAATGAGCAGTTCTTC
>16|TRBV6-1|TRBD2|-|TRBJ2-2
CASSALAGGGRGELFF
TGTGCCAGCAGTGCACTAGCGGGAGGGGGAAGGGGGGAGCTGTTTTTT
>17|TRBV6-4|TRBD1|few|TRBJ2-5
CASSDKGDHRGGETQYF
TGTGCCAGCAGTGACAAGGGTGATCACAGGGGTGGCGAGACCCAGTACTTC
>17|TRBV7-2|TRBD2|-|TRBJ2-5
CASSSSIFLAGGETQYF
TGTGCCAGCAGCTCATCCATATTCCTAGCGGGAGGGGAGACCCAGTACTTC